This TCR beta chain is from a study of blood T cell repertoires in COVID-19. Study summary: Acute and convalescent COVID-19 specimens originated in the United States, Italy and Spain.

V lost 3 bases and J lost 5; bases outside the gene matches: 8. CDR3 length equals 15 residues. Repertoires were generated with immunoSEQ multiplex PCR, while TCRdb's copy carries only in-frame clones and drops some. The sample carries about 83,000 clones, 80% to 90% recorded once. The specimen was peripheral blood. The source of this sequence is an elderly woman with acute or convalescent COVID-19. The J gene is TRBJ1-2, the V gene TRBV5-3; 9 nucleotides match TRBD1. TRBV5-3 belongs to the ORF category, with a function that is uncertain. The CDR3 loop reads CARSYRDRVNYGYTF. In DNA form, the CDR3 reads TGTGCCAGAAGCTACCGGGACAGGGTAAATTATGGCTACACCTTC.